These 18 T cell receptor beta chains were all obtained from the same sample, sequenced in a study of blood T cell repertoires in COVID-19. This table comes from immunoSEQ multiplex PCR, and its TCRdb copy is limited to in-frame clones, with some not included. The top ten hold 3% of the sample, which has hundreds of thousands of clones, less than 90% seen once. The sample comprised PBMCs or T cells enriched from blood (not recorded which). Every receptor here comes from a woman aged 50 to 60 who had recovered from COVID-19.

This chain connects TRBV28 to TRBJ1-6; tentative D call: TRBD1 (6 bases). CDR1 MDHEN and CDR2 SYDVKM come from the germline V gene. This CDR3 region has 16 residues. V lost 3 bases and J lost 0, with 9 bases in between. CDR3 residues: CASSLGAFSYNSPLHF. CDR3 DNA sequence: TGTGCCAGCAGTTTGGGGGCGTTCTCCTATAATTCACCCCTCCACTTT.

CDR3 region: CASSQEGQPQHF. In DNA, the CDR3 is TGTGCCAGCAGTCAGGAAGGTCAGCCCCAGCATTTT. The chain recombines TRBV2 with TRBJ1-5; D gene unclear. Trimming cost V 5 bases and J 6 bases, with 8 bases left between them. The CDR3 consists of 12 residues. CDR1 is SNHLY and CDR2 is FYNNEI in the germline V gene.

CDR3: CAISESAVQETQYF. DNA for the CDR3: TGTGCCATCAGTGAGTCGGCAGTTCAAGAGACCCAGTACTTC. The V and J genes are TRBV10-3 and TRBJ2-5; D unresolved. CDR3 length: 14 amino acids. Germline V gives CDR1 ENHRY, CDR2 SYGVKD. Trimming shortened V by 0 bases and J by 2 bases, and 7 bases separated the two germline ends.

This chain uses TRBV25-1 with TRBJ1-2; TRBD1 agrees at 12 bases. The CDR3 is 13 amino acids. Germline trimming cut 4 bases from V and 8 bases from J; bases unmatched to any gene: 2. Germline V gene lookup returns CDR1 MGHDK and CDR2 SYGVNS. The CDR3 loop is CASSAGTGGGYTF. The CDR3 region has the DNA TGTGCCAGCAGTGCCGGGACAGGGGGCGGCTACACCTTC.

The chain combines TRBV7-9 with TRBJ1-5, with 7 bases matching TRBD1. The V gene's germline CDR1 is SEHNR and CDR2 FQNEAQ (reference sequence). The CDR3 has 16 residues. Trimming cost V 4 bases and J 6 bases; bases outside gene matches: 12. Here the CDR3 DNA reads TGTGCCAGCAGCTCCGGAGCGACAGGGTTCGGTCAGCCCCAGCATTTT. Translated: CASSSGATGFGQPQHF.

In DNA, the CDR3 is TGTGCCAGCAGCTCCACCGGGAGCTATAATTCACCCCTCCACTTT. This gives the protein CASSSTGSYNSPLHF. The rearrangement links TRBV7-3 to TRBJ1-6, with D unresolved. The CDR3 has 15 residues. Germline values: CDR1 SGHTA, CDR2 FQGTGA. V was clipped by 4 bases and J by 3 bases, with 10 bases between them.

J is TRBJ1-5 and V is TRBV6-1, with TRBD1 matching 7 bases. J gave up 0 bases and V 3 bases, and 5 bases lay outside the gene matches. The CDR3 runs 16 residues. Looked up from germline, CDR1 is MNHNS and CDR2 is SASEGT. The CDR3 DNA follows: TGTGCCAGCAGTGAGTGGACAGGTTATAGCAATCAGCCCCAGCATTTT. This gives the protein CASSEWTGYSNQPQHF.

The rearrangement joins TRBV15 to TRBJ1-4; perhaps TRBD1 as D (6 bases). CDR3 size: 16 residues. V was trimmed by 3 bases and J by 7 bases, leaving 18 bases between them. Germline values: CDR1 LNHNV, CDR2 YYDKDF (reference sequence). CDR3 nucleotide sequence: TGTGCCACCAGCAGCCCTCCTCCCTTAGGGGGTGAAAAACTGTTTTTT. This sequence encodes CATSSPPPLGGEKLFF.

The CDR3 bases are TGTGCCAGCAGTTTCCAGGGGACCTCAGCTACGCAGTATTTT. It specifies CASSFQGTSATQYF. This rearrangement joins TRBV28 to TRBJ2-3, with D perhaps matching TRBD1 (6 bases). CDR1 and CDR2 from the germline V gene are MDHEN and SYDVKM. This CDR3 has 14 amino acids. Trimming shortened V by 3 bases and J by 8 bases, and 15 bases separated the two germline ends.

The V and J genes are TRBV5-1 and TRBJ2-3; a weak D match, TRBD2 (6 bases). The CDR3 covers 14 residues. V shed 6 bases and J shed 2 bases, with 13 bases lying between them. CDR1 is SGHRS and CDR2 is YFSETQ in the germline V gene. The CDR3 spells CASTGGGITDTQYF. As DNA, the CDR3 is TGCGCCAGCACGGGTGGCGGGATCACAGATACGCAGTATTTT. Together with reference TRBV5-1 and TRBJ2-3, the CDR3 gives the full variable domain: KAGVTQTPRYLIKTRGQQVTLSCSPISGHRSVSWYQQTPGQGLQFLFEYFSETQRNKGNFPGRFSGRQFSNSRSEMNVSTLELGDSALYLCASTGGGITDTQYFGPGTRLTVL.

V and J are TRBV5-4 and TRBJ2-1; tentatively, D is TRBD2 (5 bases). CDR3 length: 15 residues. Trimming shortened V by 4 bases and J by 0 bases, and 11 bases separated the two germline ends. The germline CDR1 and CDR2 sequences are SGHNT and YYREEE (reference sequence). CDR3 region: CASSPRGYSYNEQFF. CDR3 DNA: TGTGCCAGCAGCCCCCGGGGTTACTCCTACAATGAGCAGTTCTTC.

This clone has a single count. J is TRBJ1-5 and V is TRBV28, with no clear D. In germline, CDR1 is MDHEN, CDR2 SYDVKM. The CDR3 length is 12 residues. V lost 5 bases to trimming and J lost 4 bases, with 6 bases between them. In DNA form, the CDR3 reads TGTGCCAGCAGTCCCCAGAATCAGCCCCAGCATTTT. The encoded protein is CASSPQNQPQHF.

V usage is TRBV7-9 and J usage is TRBJ2-7, with a weak D call TRBD1 (7 bases). Germline V gene lookup returns CDR1 SEHNR and CDR2 FQNEAQ (reference sequence). This CDR3 is built from 11 residues. Trimming removed 8 bases from V and 6 bases from J, with 11 bases in between. CDR3 DNA sequence: TGTGCCAGCCGGAGGGGGCTCGAGCAGTACTTC. Protein sequence: CASRRGLEQYF.

The chain carries TRBV11-1 and TRBJ1-2, with a weak D call TRBD1 (6 bases). The V end was cut by 5 bases, the J end by 6 bases, with 22 bases between. This CDR3 has 16 residues. Germline V gives CDR1 SGHAT, CDR2 FQDESV (reference sequence). The CDR3: CASSHTISDRLNGYTF. CDR3 nucleotide sequence: TGTGCCAGCAGCCATACCATTTCGGACAGACTAAATGGCTACACCTTC.

The CDR3 DNA sequence: TGTGCCAGCAGTTTCAGGGCCTCTGGAAACACCATATATTTT. Translating gives CASSFRASGNTIYF. The chain links TRBV28 to TRBJ1-3, with D perhaps matching TRBD1 (5 bases). Germline V lookup: CDR1 MDHEN, CDR2 SYDVKM. The CDR3 covers 14 residues. V was shortened by 3 bases and J by 0 bases, with 6 bases between the two germline ends.

Of note for this clone: In the same sample, other DNA sequences code for this CDR3. This sequence joins TRBV2 and TRBJ2-4, with D uncertain. CDR1 SNHLY and CDR2 FYNNEI come from the germline V gene. Trimming cost V 6 bases and J 0 bases, with 9 bases left between them. This CDR3 comprises 14 residues. The CDR3 loop is CASRSRLAKNIQYF. DNA of the CDR3: TGTGCCAGCAGAAGCAGGTTAGCCAAAAACATTCAGTACTTC. Full variable domain (remainder filled in from reference TRBV2 and TRBJ2-4): EPEVTQTPSHQVTQMGQEVILRCVPISNHLYFYWYRQILGQKVEFLVSFYNNEISEKSEIFDDQFSVERPDGSNFTLKIRSTKLEDSAMYFCASRSRLAKNIQYFGAGTRLSVL.

This chain uses TRBV6-4 with TRBJ1-5; D unclear. The CDR3 contains 14 residues. V gave up 4 bases and J gave up 7 bases, with 14 bases separating them. Germline loops: CDR1 MRHNA, CDR2 SNTAGT. In nucleotides, the CDR3 is TGTGCCAGCAGTGTTGAGGAGGGCCAGCAGCCCCAGCATTTT. Protein sequence: CASSVEEGQQPQHF.

This chain uses TRBV7-3 with TRBJ2-3; 11 positions match TRBD2. Trimming took 5 bases from V and 2 from J; bases not matched to a gene: 6. This CDR3 spans 16 amino acids. Germline loops: CDR1 SGHTA, CDR2 FQGTGA. The CDR3 DNA sequence: TGTGCCAGCAGCCGCCGACTAGCGGGGATCACAGATACGCAGTATTTT. This gives the protein CASSRRLAGITDTQYF.